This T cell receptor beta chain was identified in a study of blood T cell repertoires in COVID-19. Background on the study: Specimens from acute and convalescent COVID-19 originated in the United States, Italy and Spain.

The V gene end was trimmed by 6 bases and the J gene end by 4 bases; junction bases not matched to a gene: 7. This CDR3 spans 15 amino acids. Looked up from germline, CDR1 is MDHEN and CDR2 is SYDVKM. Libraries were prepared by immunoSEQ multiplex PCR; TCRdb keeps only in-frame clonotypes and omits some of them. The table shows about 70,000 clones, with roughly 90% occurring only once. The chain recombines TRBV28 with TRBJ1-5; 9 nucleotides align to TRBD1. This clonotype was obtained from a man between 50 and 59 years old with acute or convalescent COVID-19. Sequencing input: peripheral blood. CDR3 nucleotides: TGTGCCAGCAGGCTGCCGACAGGGGGGAATCAGCCCCAGCATTTT. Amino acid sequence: CASRLPTGGNQPQHF.